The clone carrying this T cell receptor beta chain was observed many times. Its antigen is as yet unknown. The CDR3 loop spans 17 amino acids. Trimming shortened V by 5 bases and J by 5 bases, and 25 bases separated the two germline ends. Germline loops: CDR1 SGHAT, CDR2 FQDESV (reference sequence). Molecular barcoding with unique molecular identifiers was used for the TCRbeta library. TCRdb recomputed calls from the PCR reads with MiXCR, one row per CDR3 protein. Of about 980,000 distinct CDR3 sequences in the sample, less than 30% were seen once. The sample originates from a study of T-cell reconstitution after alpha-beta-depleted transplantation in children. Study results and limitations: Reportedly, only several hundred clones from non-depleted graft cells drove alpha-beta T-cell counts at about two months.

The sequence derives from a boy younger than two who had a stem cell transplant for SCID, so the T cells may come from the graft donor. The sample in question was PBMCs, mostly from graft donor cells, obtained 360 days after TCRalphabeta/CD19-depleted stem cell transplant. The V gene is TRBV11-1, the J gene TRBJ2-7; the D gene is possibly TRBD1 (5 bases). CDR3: CASSPYRAGQGGDEQYF. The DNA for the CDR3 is TGTGCCAGCAGCCCATATAGGGCCGGGCAGGGTGGGGACGAGCAGTACTTC.